This T cell receptor beta chain was sequenced in a study of cytomegalovirus exposure and HLA in healthy donors. The study's findings and limits: As confirmed in vitro, a few CMV-associated chains were specific for CMV antigens.

On this clone: Its antigen is not identified.

The PCR contained 60 Vbeta and 13 Jbeta primers. Profiled with immunoSEQ multiplex PCR; TCRdb holds only in-frame clones, not every one. This table lists more than 90,000 clones. The ends were cut back, 3 bases at V and 4 bases at J, with 12 bases in the middle. CDR3 length equals 14 residues. The germline V gene has CDR1 SSHAT and CDR2 FNYEAQ (reference sequence). Material: PBMCs. This TCR came from a man aged 25-45 years in good health and CMV-seronegative. This sequence joins TRBV7-7 and TRBJ2-5, with TRBD2 as a possible D gene (7 bases). Here the CDR3 reads CASSLGRGGETQYF. In DNA form, the CDR3 reads TGTGCCAGCAGCTTGGGAAGGGGGGGAGAGACCCAGTACTTC.